Listed here are 7 T cell receptor beta chains from one sample, sequenced in a study of control samples from healthy donors and cancer patients. Sequencing used immunoSEQ multiplex PCR; TCRdb keeps in-frame clones, though not all of them. The sample holds 200,000 to 250,000 clones, around 94% seen once. The sequencing input was blood. The receptors were sampled from a man aged 45-65 years in good health.

The chain combines TRBV11-2 with TRBJ1-2; no reliable D call. The CDR3 covers 12 residues. Germline lookup yields CDR1 SGHAT and CDR2 FQNNGV. V gave up 3 bases and J gave up 4 bases, with 6 bases separating them. CDR3: CASSFPGYGYTF. CDR3 nucleotide sequence: TGTGCCAGCAGCTTTCCCGGCTATGGCTACACCTTC.

V is TRBV11-3 and J is TRBJ1-1; D may be TRBD1 (6 bases). V was cut by 0 bases and J by 4 bases, with 6 bases left in between. This CDR3 is 13 amino acids long. CDR1 is SGHNT and CDR2 is YENEEA in the germline V gene. The CDR3 nucleotides are TGTGCCAGCAGCTTAGAAGGGGGCACTGAAGCTTTCTTT. It translates to CASSLEGGTEAFF.

The chain links TRBV18 to TRBJ2-6, with D unresolved. The ends were cut back, 3 bases at V and 2 bases at J, with 11 bases in the middle. Germline CDR1 and CDR2: KGHSH and LQKENI. The CDR3 extends over 16 amino acids. As DNA, the CDR3 is TGTGCCAGCTCACCGTTTACGGGTGCTGGGGCCAACGTCCTGACTTTC. Its translation is CASSPFTGAGANVLTF.

This clone has only one observation. The J gene is TRBJ1-2, the V gene TRBV28, with TRBD1 matching over 9 bases. The V and J ends lost 5 bases and 4 bases, in that order; junction bases with no gene match: 11. Per germline, CDR1 MDHEN and CDR2 SYDVKM. This CDR3 spans 16 amino acids. The CDR3 loop reads CASSTPSGTGTYGYTF. In DNA, the CDR3 is TGTGCCAGCAGTACCCCATCCGGGACAGGGACCTATGGCTACACCTTC.

The gene calls are TRBV5-4 and TRBJ1-2, with TRBD1 matching 8 bases. The J segment lost 2 bases and the V segment lost 3 bases, leaving 0 bases of the junction unmatched. This CDR3 contains 13 residues. Per germline, CDR1 SGHNT and CDR2 YYREEE (reference sequence). As DNA, the CDR3 is TGTGCCAGCAGCTGGACAGGGAACTATGGCTACACCTTC. It encodes CASSWTGNYGYTF. Complete variable domain (other parts from reference TRBV5-4 and TRBJ1-2): ETGVTQSPTHLIKTRGQQVTLRCSSQSGHNTVSWYQQALGQGPQFIFQYYREEENGRGNFPPRFSGLQFPNYSSELNVNALELDDSALYLCASSWTGNYGYTFGSGTRLTVV.

The chain combines TRBV24-1 with TRBJ2-2; D assignment may be TRBD1 or TRBD2 (6 bases each). In germline, CDR1 is KGHDR, CDR2 SFDVKD. This CDR3 has 18 amino acids. The V end was cut by 2 bases, the J end by 2 bases, with 17 bases between. CDR3 bases: TGTGCCACCAGTGATTGGCGGGACATTAGCAAAAACACCGGGGAGCTGTTTTTT. This codes for CATSDWRDISKNTGELFF.

The chain employs TRBV9 and TRBJ1-3, with D tentatively TRBD1 (6 bases). V lost 4 bases to trimming and J lost 3 bases, with 17 bases between them. The CDR3 runs to 16 residues. The V gene's germline CDR1 is SGDLS and CDR2 YYNGEE. The CDR3 region has the DNA TGTGCCAGCAGCCCCAATTCAGGGGCCAGTGGAAACACCATATATTTT. This gives the protein CASSPNSGASGNTIYF. Drawing the rest from reference TRBV9 and TRBJ1-3, the complete variable domain is DSGVTQTPKHLITATGQRVTLRCSPRSGDLSVYWYQQSLDQGLQFLIQYYNGEERAKGNILERFSAQQFPDLHSELNLSSLELGDSALYFCASSPNSGASGNTIYFGEGSWLTVV.